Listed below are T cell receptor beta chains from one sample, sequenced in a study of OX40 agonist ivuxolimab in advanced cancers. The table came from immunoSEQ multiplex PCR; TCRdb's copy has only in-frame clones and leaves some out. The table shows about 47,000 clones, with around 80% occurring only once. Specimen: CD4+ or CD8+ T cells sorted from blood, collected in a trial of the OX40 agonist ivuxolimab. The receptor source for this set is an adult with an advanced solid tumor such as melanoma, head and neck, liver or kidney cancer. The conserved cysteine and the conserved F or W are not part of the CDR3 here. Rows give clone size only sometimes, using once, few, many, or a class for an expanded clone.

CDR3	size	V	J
AWSVYGGDGYT	NA	TRBV30	TRBJ1-2
ASSQDNSGTYGYT	few	TRBV4-2	TRBJ1-2
ATRGPGNTIY	NA	TRBV11-2	TRBJ1-3
ASSLPQNPYEQY	NA	TRBV11-2	TRBJ2-7
ASSLASSSSGANVLT	NA	TRBV5-6	TRBJ2-6
ASSDPRDINYEQY	NA	TRBV2	TRBJ2-7
ASSVDWGPGGLF	NA	TRBV9	TRBJ2-2
ASSFRDRGSYEQY	NA	TRBV28	TRBJ2-7
AWSVGQGNEQF	NA	TRBV30	TRBJ2-1
ASSFRGAQRPSTDTQY	NA	TRBV7-3	TRBJ2-3
ASSAQGAEAF	NA	TRBV9	TRBJ1-1
ASSLDSSYNSPLH	NA	TRBV5-4	TRBJ1-6
ASSAGTKIQETQY	NA	TRBV4-1	TRBJ2-5
ASSSSTSGANEQF	NA	TRBV7-9	TRBJ2-1
ASSMWGPKETQY	NA	TRBV19	TRBJ2-5
ASSHVSGLSSYEQY	NA	TRBV4-3	TRBJ2-7
ASSGTSTSYNEQF	NA	TRBV2	TRBJ2-1
ASKTGSYEQY	NA	TRBV6-1	TRBJ2-7
SVVIPPEQY	NA	TRBV29-1	TRBJ2-7
ASSALAGGPSYEQY	once	TRBV7-2	TRBJ2-7
ASSGLGTEGTEAF	NA	TRBV2	TRBJ1-1
ASSLGGWNKQF	NA	TRBV7-9	TRBJ2-1
ASSASNEKLF	NA	TRBV25-1	TRBJ1-4
ASRLGGGITGGYT	NA	TRBV27	TRBJ1-2
ASSLWTGPYEQY	NA	TRBV27	TRBJ2-7
ASSSGGTYEQY	once	TRBV19	TRBJ2-7
ASSLAGRGRTDTQY	NA	TRBV5-1	TRBJ2-3
ASSQDRANTEAF	NA	TRBV4-3	TRBJ1-1
ASSMTTRDLFYNEQF	NA	TRBV19	TRBJ2-1
ASSPGTGELF	NA	TRBV2	TRBJ2-2
ASSILNTDTQY	NA	TRBV7-2	TRBJ2-3
ASSLEDSGIEKLF	NA	TRBV27	TRBJ1-4
ASSATAQELF	NA	TRBV27	TRBJ2-2
ASRAERRHYEQY	NA	TRBV27	TRBJ2-7
ASSRYAGGSDEQF	NA	TRBV7-6	TRBJ2-1
ASSYSGTMTGELF	NA	TRBV6-6	TRBJ2-2
ASSPRTSGRIGEQF	NA	TRBV27	TRBJ2-1
ASSTPGGGYEQY	NA	TRBV28	TRBJ2-7
SARDSSYEQY	NA	TRBV29-1	TRBJ2-7
ASSMVLGGWRPNTGELF	NA	TRBV19	TRBJ2-2
ASSGGQGASYNEQF	NA	TRBV9	TRBJ2-1
ASSLSTGGNTEAF	NA	TRBV27	TRBJ1-1
ASSLGQGSNQPQH	NA	TRBV7-9	TRBJ1-5
ASSPHGGPRYGYT	NA	TRBV9	TRBJ1-2
ASSLQGPSTSGNTIY	NA	TRBV27	TRBJ1-3
ASSPRLAGWVTDTQY	NA	TRBV28	TRBJ2-3
ASSKQGGPQH	NA	TRBV5-6	TRBJ1-5
SVDSPPGNTIY	NA	TRBV29-1	TRBJ1-3
ASSIINSYEQY	NA	TRBV19	NA
ASRTSGNEQF	NA	TRBV6-5	TRBJ2-1